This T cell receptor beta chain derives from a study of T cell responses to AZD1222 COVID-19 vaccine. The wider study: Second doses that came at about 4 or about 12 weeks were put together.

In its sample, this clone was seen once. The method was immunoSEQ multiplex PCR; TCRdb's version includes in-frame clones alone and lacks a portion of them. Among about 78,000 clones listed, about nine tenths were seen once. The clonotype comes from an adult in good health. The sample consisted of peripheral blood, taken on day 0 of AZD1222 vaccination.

The CDR3 region is CSVDGGAEKLFF. In DNA form, the CDR3 reads TGCAGCGTTGACGGGGGCGCCGAAAAACTGTTTTTT. V is TRBV29-1 and J is TRBJ1-4; D may be TRBD1 (6 bases). Germline V gives CDR1 SQVTM, CDR2 ANQGSEA. V dropped 3 bases and J dropped 8 bases, with 10 bases sitting between them. The CDR3 spans 12 residues.